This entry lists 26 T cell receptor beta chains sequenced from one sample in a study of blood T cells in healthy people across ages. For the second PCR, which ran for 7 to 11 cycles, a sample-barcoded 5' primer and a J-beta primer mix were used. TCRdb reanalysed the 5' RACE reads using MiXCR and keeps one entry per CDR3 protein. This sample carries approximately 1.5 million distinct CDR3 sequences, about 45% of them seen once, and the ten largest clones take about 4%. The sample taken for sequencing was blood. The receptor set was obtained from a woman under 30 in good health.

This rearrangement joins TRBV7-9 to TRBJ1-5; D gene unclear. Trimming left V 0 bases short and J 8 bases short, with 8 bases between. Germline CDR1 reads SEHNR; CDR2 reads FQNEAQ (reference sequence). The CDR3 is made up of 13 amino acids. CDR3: CASSLAAVKPQHF. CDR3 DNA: TGTGCCAGCAGCTTAGCCGCGGTTAAGCCCCAGCATTTT.

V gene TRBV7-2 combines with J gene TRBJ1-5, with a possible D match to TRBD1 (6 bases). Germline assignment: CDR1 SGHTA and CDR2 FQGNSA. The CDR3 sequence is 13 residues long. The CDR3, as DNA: TGTGCTGCTAGCCAGGGGCCCAATCAGCCCCAGCATTTT. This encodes CAASQGPNQPQHF.

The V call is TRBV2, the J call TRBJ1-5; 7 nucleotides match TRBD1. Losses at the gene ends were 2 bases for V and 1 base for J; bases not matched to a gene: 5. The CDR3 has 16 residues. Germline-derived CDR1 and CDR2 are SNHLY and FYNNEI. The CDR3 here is CASSERQGRSNQPQHF. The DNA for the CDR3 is TGTGCCAGCAGTGAACGACAGGGACGAAGCAATCAGCCCCAGCATTTT.

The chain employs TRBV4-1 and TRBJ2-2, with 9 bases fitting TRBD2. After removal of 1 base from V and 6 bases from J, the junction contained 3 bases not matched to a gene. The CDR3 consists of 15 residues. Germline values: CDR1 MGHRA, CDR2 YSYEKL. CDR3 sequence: CASSQGLAGSGELFF. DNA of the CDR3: TGCGCCAGCAGCCAAGGTCTAGCGGGGTCCGGGGAGCTGTTTTTT.

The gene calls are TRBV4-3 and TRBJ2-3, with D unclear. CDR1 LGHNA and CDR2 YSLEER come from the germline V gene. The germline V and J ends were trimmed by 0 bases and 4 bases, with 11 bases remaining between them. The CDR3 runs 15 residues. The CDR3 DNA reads TGCGCCAGCAGCCAAGATTGCCTAGGGTCAGATACGCAGTATTTT. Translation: CASSQDCLGSDTQYF.

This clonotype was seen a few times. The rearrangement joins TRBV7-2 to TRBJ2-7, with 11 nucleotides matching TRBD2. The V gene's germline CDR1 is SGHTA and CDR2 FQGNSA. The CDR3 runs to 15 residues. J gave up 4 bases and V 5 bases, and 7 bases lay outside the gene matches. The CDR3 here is CASSLSGRAGYEQYF. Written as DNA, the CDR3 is TGTGCCAGCAGCCTTAGCGGGAGGGCCGGGTACGAGCAGTACTTC.

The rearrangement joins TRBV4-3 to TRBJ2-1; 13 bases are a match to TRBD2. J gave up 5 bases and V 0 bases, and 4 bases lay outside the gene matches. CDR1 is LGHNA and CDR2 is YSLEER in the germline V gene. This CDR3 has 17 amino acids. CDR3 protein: CASSQDRTSGGNNEQFF. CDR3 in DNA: TGCGCCAGCAGCCAAGATAGGACTAGCGGGGGAAACAATGAGCAGTTCTTC.

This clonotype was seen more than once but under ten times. The CDR3, as DNA: TGTGCCAGCAGGGGGACAGGGGGCTTAAGGGGTCAGCATTTT. Translating gives CASRGTGGLRGQHF. This chain uses TRBV7-2 with TRBJ1-5, with 12 bases lining up with TRBD1. This CDR3 has 14 amino acids. The trim removed 6 bases at V and 13 bases at J, leaving 10 bases unmatched. The germline V gene encodes CDR1 SGHTA and CDR2 FQGNSA.

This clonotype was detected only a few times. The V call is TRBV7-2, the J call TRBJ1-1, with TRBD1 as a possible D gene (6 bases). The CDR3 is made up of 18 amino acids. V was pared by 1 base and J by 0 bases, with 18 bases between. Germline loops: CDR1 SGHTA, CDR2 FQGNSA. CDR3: CASSLEGGTQRMNTEAFF. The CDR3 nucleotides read TGTGCCAGCAGCTTAGAGGGGGGAACACAGCGGATGAACACTGAAGCTTTCTTT.

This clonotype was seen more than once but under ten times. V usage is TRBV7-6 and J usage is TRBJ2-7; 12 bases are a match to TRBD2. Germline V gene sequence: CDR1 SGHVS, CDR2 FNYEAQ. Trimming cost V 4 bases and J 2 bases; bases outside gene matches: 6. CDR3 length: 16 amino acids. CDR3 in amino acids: CASSYGLAGTTYEQYF. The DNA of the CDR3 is TGTGCCAGCAGCTACGGACTAGCGGGGACCACCTACGAGCAGTACTTC.

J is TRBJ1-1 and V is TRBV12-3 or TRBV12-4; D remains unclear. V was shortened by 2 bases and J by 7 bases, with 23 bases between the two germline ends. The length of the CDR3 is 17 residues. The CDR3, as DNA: TGTGCCAGCAGTTTAAGTTCGAGTTACCTAAGTCGGGGTGAAGCTTTCTTT. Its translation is CASSLSSSYLSRGEAFF.

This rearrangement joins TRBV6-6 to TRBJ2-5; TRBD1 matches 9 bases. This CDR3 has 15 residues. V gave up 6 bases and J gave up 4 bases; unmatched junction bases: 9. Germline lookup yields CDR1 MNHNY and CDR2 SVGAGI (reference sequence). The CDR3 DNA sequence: TGTGCCAGCAGCCAGTACAGGGGGCGAGGAGAGACCCAGTACTTC. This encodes CASSQYRGRGETQYF.

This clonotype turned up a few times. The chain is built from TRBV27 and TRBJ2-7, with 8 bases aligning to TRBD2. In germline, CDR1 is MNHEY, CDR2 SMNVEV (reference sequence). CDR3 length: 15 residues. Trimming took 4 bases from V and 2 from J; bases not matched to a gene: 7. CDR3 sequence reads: CASSYSGGKTYEQYF. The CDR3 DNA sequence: TGTGCCAGCAGTTACTCGGGGGGGAAAACCTACGAGCAGTACTTC.

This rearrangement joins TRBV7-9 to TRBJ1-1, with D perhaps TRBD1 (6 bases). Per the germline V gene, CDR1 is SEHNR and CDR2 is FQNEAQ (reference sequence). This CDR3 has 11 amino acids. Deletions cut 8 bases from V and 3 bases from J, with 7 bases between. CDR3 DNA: TGTGCCAGCGAGGGGGACACTGAAGCTTTCTTT. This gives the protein CASEGDTEAFF. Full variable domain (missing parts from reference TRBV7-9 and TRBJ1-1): DTGVSQNPRHKITKRGQNVTFRCDPISEHNRLYWYRQTLGQGPEFLTYFQNEAQLEKSRLLSDRFSAERPKGSFSTLEIQRTEQGDSAMYLCASEGDTEAFFGQGTRLTVV.

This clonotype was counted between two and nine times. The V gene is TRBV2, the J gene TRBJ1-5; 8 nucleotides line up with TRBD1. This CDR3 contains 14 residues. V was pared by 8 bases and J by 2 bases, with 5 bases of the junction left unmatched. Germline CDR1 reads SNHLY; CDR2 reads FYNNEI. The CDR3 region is CASGGTGGNQPQHF. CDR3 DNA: TGTGCCAGCGGGGGGACAGGAGGCAATCAGCCCCAGCATTTT.

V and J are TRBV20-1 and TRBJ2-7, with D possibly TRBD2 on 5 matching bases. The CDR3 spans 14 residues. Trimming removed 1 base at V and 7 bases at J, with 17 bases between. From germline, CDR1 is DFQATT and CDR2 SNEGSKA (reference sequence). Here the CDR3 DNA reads TGCAGTGCTAGAGCCGGAGGCGGTCTGTGGGAGCAGTACTTC. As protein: CSARAGGGLWEQYF.

The CDR3 sequence is CSVEGVVGYEQYF. The CDR3 DNA reads as TGCAGCGTTGAGGGCGTAGTGGGCTACGAGCAGTACTTC. This sequence joins TRBV29-1 and TRBJ2-7, with D unresolved. The CDR3 runs to 13 residues. V was trimmed by 3 bases and J by 3 bases, leaving 12 bases between them. CDR1 and CDR2 (germline): SQVTM, ANQGSEA.

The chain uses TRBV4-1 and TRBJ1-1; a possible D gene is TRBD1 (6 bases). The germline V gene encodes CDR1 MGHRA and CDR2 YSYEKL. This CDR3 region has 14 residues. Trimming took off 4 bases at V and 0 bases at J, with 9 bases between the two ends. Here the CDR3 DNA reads TGCGCCAGCAGCCTGCGGGACATGAACACTGAAGCTTTCTTT. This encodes CASSLRDMNTEAFF.

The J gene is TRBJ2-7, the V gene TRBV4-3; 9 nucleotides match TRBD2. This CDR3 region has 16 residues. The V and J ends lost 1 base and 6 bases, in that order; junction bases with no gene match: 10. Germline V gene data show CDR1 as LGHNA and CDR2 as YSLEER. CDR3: CASSQALAGVNFEQYF. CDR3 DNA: TGCGCCAGCAGCCAAGCTTTAGCGGGAGTCAACTTCGAGCAGTACTTC.

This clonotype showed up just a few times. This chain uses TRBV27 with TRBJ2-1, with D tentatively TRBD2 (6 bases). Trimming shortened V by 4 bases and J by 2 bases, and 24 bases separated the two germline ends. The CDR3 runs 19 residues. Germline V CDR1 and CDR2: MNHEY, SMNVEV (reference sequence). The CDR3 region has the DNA TGTGCCAGCAGTTCCCGACTAGATTCCCTCCCGGACACCTACAATGAGCAGTTCTTC. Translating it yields CASSSRLDSLPDTYNEQFF.

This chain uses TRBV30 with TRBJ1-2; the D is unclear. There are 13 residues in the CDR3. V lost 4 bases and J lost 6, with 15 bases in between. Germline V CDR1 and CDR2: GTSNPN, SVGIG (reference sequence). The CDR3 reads CAWTDGLVHGYTF. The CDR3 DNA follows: TGTGCCTGGACCGACGGACTGGTCCATGGCTACACCTTC.

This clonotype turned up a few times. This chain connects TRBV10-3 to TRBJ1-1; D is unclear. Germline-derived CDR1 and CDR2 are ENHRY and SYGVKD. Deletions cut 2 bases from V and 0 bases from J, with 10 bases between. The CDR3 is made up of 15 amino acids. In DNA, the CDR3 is TGTGCCATCAGTGAGGCCGCGAAACTGAACACTGAAGCTTTCTTT. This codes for CAISEAAKLNTEAFF.

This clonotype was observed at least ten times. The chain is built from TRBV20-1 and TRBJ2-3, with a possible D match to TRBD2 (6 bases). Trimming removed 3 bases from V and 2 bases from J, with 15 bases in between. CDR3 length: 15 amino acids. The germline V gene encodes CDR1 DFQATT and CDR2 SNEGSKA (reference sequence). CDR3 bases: TGCAGTGCTAGGACGAGCGGGTTTATCACAGATACGCAGTATTTT. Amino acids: CSARTSGFITDTQYF.

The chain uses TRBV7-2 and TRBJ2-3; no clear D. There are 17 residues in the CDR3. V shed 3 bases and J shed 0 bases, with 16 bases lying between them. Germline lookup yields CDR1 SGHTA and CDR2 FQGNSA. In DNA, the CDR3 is TGTGCCAGCAGCTTCAGTGGTGGGGTGGGGAGCACAGATACGCAGTATTTT. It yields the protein CASSFSGGVGSTDTQYF. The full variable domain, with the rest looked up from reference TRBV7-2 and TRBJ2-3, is GAGVSQSPSNKVTEKGKDVELRCDPISGHTALYWYRQSLGQGLEFLIYFQGNSAPDKSGLPSDRFSAERTGGSVSTLTIQRTQQEDSAVYLCASSFSGGVGSTDTQYFGPGTRLTVL.

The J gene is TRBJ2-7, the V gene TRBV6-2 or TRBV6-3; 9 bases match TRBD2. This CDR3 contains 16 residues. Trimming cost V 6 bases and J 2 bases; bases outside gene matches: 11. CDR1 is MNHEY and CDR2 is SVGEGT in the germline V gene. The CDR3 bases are TGTGCCAGCAGAACCCCGCTTGGCGGGAGGGCCTACGAGCAGTACTTC. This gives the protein CASRTPLGGRAYEQYF.

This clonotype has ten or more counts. The CDR3 nucleotides read TGTGCCAGCAGCCCCCGGGACCGCACAGATACGCAGTATTTT. It yields the protein CASSPRDRTDTQYF. V is TRBV9 and J is TRBJ2-3; D may match TRBD1 or TRBD2 (5 bases each). V was pared by 4 bases and J by 1 base, with 10 bases between. CDR1 is SGDLS and CDR2 is YYNGEE in the germline V gene. The CDR3 spans 14 residues.